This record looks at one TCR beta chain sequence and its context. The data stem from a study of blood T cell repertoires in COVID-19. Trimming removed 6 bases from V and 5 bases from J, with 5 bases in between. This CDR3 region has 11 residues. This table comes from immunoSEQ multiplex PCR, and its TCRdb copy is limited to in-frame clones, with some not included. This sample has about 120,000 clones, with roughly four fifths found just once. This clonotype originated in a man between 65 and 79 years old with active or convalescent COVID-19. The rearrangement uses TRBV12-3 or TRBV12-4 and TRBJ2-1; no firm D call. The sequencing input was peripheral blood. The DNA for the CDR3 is TGTGCCAGCAGAGTAGACAATGAGCAGTTCTTC. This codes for CASRVDNEQFF.